This T cell receptor beta chain was obtained from a study of blood T cell repertoires in COVID-19. Study as a whole: Whether acute or convalescent, the COVID-19 samples came from the United States, Italy and Spain. T cells, B-cell-depleted T cells, or PBMCs supplied cDNA or gDNA.

Original methodology: Counts of nucleated cells, estimated from reference gene primer amplification, were obtained. Measured with immunoSEQ multiplex PCR; TCRdb has only the in-frame clones, and not every one. V, J and clone size are those of that table, while D and trimming were read from the DNA. The sample has 200,000 or so clones; around 85% are singletons. This receptor was identified in a man in his sixties or seventies with active or convalescent COVID-19. Sequenced material: peripheral blood.

In nucleotides, the CDR3 is TGTGCCAGCAGCTCTGCAGGGGACGTCGATGAGCAGTTCTTC. Protein sequence: CASSSAGDVDEQFF. This rearrangement joins TRBV11-2 to TRBJ2-1, with a tentative D call TRBD1 (6 bases). V lost 4 bases and J 8 bases, leaving 15 bases between the germline ends. Germline values: CDR1 SGHAT, CDR2 FQNNGV. The CDR3 totals 14 residues.